This TCR beta chain is from a study of blood T cell repertoires in COVID-19. In the study overall: PBMCs, B-cell-depleted T cells, or T cells provided the cDNA or gDNA that made up the material.

This CDR3 contains 14 residues. The germline V and J ends were trimmed by 2 bases and 7 bases, with 14 bases remaining between them. Germline CDR1 and CDR2: MNHEY and SVGEGT. The authors' processing: Amplified reference gene primers provided the basis for estimating nucleated cell counts. Repertoires were generated with immunoSEQ multiplex PCR, while TCRdb's copy carries only in-frame clones and drops some. V and J calls plus clone size are reproduced from that table; the DNA served to infer D and trimming. The sample carries some 280,000 clones, more than 80% recorded once. This receptor was identified in a woman younger than 45 with active or convalescent COVID-19. Sequenced input: peripheral blood. This chain joins TRBV6-2 or TRBV6-3 and TRBJ1-1, with D possibly being TRBD1 (5 bases). This CDR3 reads CASSYAGQAVEAFF. DNA for the CDR3: TGTGCCAGCAGTTACGCGGGGCAGGCAGTTGAAGCTTTCTTT.